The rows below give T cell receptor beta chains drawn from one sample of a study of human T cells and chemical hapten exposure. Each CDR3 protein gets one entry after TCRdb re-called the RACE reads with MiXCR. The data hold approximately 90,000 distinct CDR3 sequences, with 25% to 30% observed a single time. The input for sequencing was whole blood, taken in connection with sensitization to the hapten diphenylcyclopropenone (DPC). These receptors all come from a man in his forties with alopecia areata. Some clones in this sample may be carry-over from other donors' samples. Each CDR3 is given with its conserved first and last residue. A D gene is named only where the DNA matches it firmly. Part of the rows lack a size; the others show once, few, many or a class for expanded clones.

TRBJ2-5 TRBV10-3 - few TGTGCCATCAGTGGGACAGCCGGGATTGAGACCCAGTACTTC CAISGTAGIETQYF
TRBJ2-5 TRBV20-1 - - TGCAGTGCTAGGGCCAGCGCAGAGACCCAGTACTTC CSARASAETQYF
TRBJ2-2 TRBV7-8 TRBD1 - TGTGCCAGCAGCCGGCGACAGGGGGCGAACACCGGGGAGCTGTTTTTT CASSRRQGANTGELFF
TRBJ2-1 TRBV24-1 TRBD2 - TGTGCCACCAGTGACCCAAGCGGGAGGGCCTGGGGTGAGCAGTTCTTC CATSDPSGRAWGEQFF
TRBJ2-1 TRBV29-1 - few TGCAGCGTTGAAGATTCTTCCCCCAATGAGCAGTTCTTC CSVEDSSPNEQFF
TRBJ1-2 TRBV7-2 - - TGTGCCAGCAGCTTAGAGGGGGTCTTCGGACGGACATCTGACGGCTACACCTTC CASSLEGVFGRTSDGYTF
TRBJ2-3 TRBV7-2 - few TGTGCCAGCAGCACTAGACTGGCACTCACAGATACGCAGTATTTT CASSTRLALTDTQYF
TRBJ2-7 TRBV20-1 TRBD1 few TGCAGTGCTAGAGATTTAGGGACAGGCAGGTTTGGCGAGCAGTACTTC CSARDLGTGRFGEQYF
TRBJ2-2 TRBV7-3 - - TGTGCCAGCAGCTCCAGGGGATCCGGGGAGCTGTTTTTT CASSSRGSGELFF
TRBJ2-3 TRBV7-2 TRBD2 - TGTGCCAGCAGCCGGACTAGCGGGCCCACAGATACGCAGTATTTT CASSRTSGPTDTQYF
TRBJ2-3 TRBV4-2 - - TGTGCCAGCAGCCAAGCCCCCGGGAGTCCCTCCACAGATACGCAGTATTTT CASSQAPGSPSTDTQYF
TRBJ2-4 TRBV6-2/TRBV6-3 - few TGTGCCAGCAGTTACCAACCGGGGTTGCAAGCCAAAAACATTCAGTACTTC CASSYQPGLQAKNIQYF
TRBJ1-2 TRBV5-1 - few TGCGCCAGCAGCCGACAGGCGGCGGACTATGGCTACAACTTC CASSRQAADYGYNF
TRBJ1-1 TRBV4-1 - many TGCGCCAGCAGCCAACCCCCGACCAGGGTCAGGGCGACTGAAGCTTTCTTT CASSQPPTRVRATEAFF
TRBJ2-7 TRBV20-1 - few TGCAGTGCTAGGTGCGGGGACGAGCAGTACTTC CSARCGDEQYF
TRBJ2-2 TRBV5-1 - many TGCGCCAGCAGTCAGTTCGAATTCACCGGGGAGCTGTTTTTT CASSQFEFTGELFF
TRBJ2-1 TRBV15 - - TGTGCCACCCAACAGGACAGTTACAATGAGCAGTTCTTC CATQQDSYNEQFF
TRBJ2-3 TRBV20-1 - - TGCAGTGCTAGAGATCGGAGGAAGGGAGGCACAGATACGCAGTATTTT CSARDRRKGGTDTQYF
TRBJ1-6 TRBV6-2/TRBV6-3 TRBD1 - TGTGCCAGCAGTCCTTCCGGACAGGGAAATTCACCCCTCCACTTT CASSPSGQGNSPLHF
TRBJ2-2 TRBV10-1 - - TGCGCCAGCAGTGACGGGTCGAGCACCGGGGAGCTGTTTTTT CASSDGSSTGELFF
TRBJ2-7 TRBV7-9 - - TGTGCCAGCAGCCCAAGACTTAGCTCCTACGAGCAGTACTTC CASSPRLSSYEQYF
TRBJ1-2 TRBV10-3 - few TGTGCCATCAGTGTGAACCGAGGGAACTATGGCTACACCTTC CAISVNRGNYGYTF
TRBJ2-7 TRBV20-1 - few TGCAGTGCCAACGGACAGTACTACGAGCAGTACTTC CSANGQYYEQYF
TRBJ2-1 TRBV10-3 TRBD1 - TGTGCCATCAGTGACGGACAGGGGGCGATATCATTAAATGAGCAGTTCTTC CAISDGQGAISLNEQFF
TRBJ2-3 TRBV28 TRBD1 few TGTGCCAGCCATTCCAGGGGGCGCGGCACAGATACGCAGTATTTT CASHSRGRGTDTQYF
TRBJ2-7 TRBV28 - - TGTGCCAGCAGTCGGGGGCCGACCTACGAGCAGTACTTC CASSRGPTYEQYF
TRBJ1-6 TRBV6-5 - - TGTGCCAGCAGTTACGACGGGACACGAGGATCACCCCTCCACTTT CASSYDGTRGSPLHF
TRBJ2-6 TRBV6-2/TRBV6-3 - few TGTGCCAGCAGTTACGGGTCTGGGGCCAACGTCCTGACTTTC CASSYGSGANVLTF
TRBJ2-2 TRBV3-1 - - TGTGCCAGCAGCCAAAGAATGGGGTACTATCCCGGGGAGCTGTTTTTT CASSQRMGYYPGELFF
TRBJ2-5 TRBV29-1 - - TGCAGCTCCCCCACGGGGCAGGGAGAGACCCAGTACTTC CSSPTGQGETQYF
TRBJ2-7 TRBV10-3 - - TGTGCCATCAGTGCCTTCTCCTACGAGCAGTACTTC CAISAFSYEQYF
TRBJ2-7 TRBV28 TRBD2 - TGTGCCAGCAGTCTTGGACTAGCGGTCTCCTACGAGCAGTACTTC CASSLGLAVSYEQYF